This T cell receptor beta chain was documented in a study of shared clonotypes between healthy human individuals. The V end lost 8 bases, the J end lost 0 bases, and 19 bases lay between the germline ends. The CDR3 is 16 amino acids. Germline V gene sequence: CDR1 LNHDA, CDR2 SQIVND (reference sequence). TCRdb's table, derived via immunoSEQ multiplex PCR, lists solely in-frame clones and lacks some. The sample shows approximately 640,000 clones, 90% of them seen only once. The receptor was derived from a man younger than 35 in good health. Some clones in this sample may be carry-over from other donors' samples. The chain employs TRBV19 and TRBJ1-1, with D perhaps TRBD1 (6 bases). Sequencing used memory CD8+ T cells from PBMCs. Subset in this sample: CD45RO+ cells pooled with CCR7-negative TemRA cells. DNA of the CDR3: TGTGCCAGTGCATCACCAAGGGGGGTAATGAACACTGAAGCTTTCTTT. Amino acid sequence: CASASPRGVMNTEAFF. The full variable domain, completed using reference TRBV19 and TRBJ1-1, is DGGITQSPKYLFRKEGQNVTLSCEQNLNHDAMYWYRQDPGQGLRLIYYSQIVNDFQKGDIAEGYSVSREKKESFPLTVTSAQKNPTAFYLCASASPRGVMNTEAFFGQGTRLTVV.